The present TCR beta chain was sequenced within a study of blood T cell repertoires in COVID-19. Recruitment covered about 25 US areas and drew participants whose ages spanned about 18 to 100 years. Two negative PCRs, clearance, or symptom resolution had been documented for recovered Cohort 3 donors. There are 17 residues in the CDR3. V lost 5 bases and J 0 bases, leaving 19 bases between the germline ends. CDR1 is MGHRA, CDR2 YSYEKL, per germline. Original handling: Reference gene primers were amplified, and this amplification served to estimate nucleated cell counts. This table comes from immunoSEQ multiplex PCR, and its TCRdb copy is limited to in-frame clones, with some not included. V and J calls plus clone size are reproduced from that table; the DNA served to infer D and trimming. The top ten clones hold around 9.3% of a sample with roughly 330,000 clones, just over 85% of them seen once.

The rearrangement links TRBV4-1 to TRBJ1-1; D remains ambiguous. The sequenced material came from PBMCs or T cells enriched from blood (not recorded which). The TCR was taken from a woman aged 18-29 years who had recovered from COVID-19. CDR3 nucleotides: TGCGCCAGCAGCGAGGAAAAGATAGTAAAGATGAACACTGAAGCTTTCTTT. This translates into CASSEEKIVKMNTEAFF.